This TCR beta chain was obtained from a study of T cells expressing NK-cell markers. The CDR3 runs 16 residues. Germline V gives CDR1 MGHRA, CDR2 YSYEKL. After re-calling the 5' RACE reads, TCRdb lists one entry per CDR3 protein, DNA absent. This specimen shows under 200,000 distinct CDR3 sequences; the ten leading clones hold 15% to 20%. Study-wide results and limits: Whether expanded NKG2C+ T cell clones were HCMV-specific remained unclear.

A remark on this clonotype: Its specificity is not known.

This TCR came from a woman aged 18 to 75 in good health. This chain joins TRBV4-1 and TRBJ1-1; the TCRdb D gene call, TRBD1, has no DNA to confirm it. The sequencing input was blood T cells: a sorted CD56 or NKG2C T cell subset, CD4+ or CD8+ T cells, or bulk PBMC T cells (not recorded which). This CDR3 is CASSQRQGVSGTEAFF.